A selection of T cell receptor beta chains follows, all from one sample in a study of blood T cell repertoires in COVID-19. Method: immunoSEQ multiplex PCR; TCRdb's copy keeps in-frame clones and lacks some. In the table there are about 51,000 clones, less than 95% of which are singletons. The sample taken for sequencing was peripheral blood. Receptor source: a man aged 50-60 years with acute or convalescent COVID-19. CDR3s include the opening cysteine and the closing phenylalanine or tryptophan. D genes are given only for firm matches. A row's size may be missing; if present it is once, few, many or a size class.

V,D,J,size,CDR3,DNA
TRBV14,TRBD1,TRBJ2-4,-,CASSQMGQGAGNIQYF,TGTGCCAGCAGCCAAATGGGACAGGGGGCCGGGAACATTCAGTACTTC
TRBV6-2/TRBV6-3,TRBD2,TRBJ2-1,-,CASSLGTSGGASYNEQFF,TGTGCCAGCAGCCTCGGGACTAGCGGGGGGGCTTCCTACAATGAGCAGTTCTTC
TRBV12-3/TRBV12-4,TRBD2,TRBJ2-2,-,CASSVGRAGELFF,TGTGCCAGCAGTGTGGGGAGGGCCGGGGAGCTGTTTTTT
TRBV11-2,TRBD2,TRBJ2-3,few,CASSLLAGGPGDTQYF,TGTGCCAGCAGCTTATTAGCGGGGGGGCCAGGAGATACGCAGTATTTT
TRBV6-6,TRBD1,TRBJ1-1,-,CATHRGRMNTEAFF,TGTGCCACCCACAGGGGGCGTATGAACACTGAAGCTTTCTTT
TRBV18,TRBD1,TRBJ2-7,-,CASSPLEIRTGGYYEQYF,TGTGCCAGCTCACCACTCGAAATACGGACAGGGGGCTATTACGAGCAGTACTTC
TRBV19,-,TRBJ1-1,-,CASSIEGVTEAFF,TGTGCCAGTAGTATTGAGGGTGTCACTGAAGCTTTCTTT
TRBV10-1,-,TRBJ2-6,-,CASSEGGGSSGANVLTF,TGCGCCAGCAGTGAGGGCGGAGGGAGCTCTGGGGCCAACGTCCTGACTTTC
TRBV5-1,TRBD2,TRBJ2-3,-,CASSPTSSGGAYTQYF,TGCGCCAGCAGCCCGACGAGTAGCGGGGGGGCTTATACGCAGTATTTT
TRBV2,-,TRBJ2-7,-,CASNSRNSFEQYF,TGTGCCAGCAACTCCAGGAACTCCTTCGAGCAGTACTTC
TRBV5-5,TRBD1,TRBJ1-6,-,CASSLVGQSSYNSPLHF,TGTGCCAGCAGCCTCGTGGGACAGAGCTCCTATAATTCACCCCTCCACTTT
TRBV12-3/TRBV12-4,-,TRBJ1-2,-,CASSRARGYGYTF,TGTGCCAGCAGTCGTGCCCGGGGCTATGGCTACACCTTC
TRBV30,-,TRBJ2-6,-,CAWSLGGGNGANVLTF,TGTGCCTGGAGCTTGGGAGGGGGAAATGGGGCCAACGTCCTGACTTTC
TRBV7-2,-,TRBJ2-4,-,CASSSTRGADIQYF,TGTGCCAGCAGCTCTACCCGGGGGGCTGACATTCAGTACTTC
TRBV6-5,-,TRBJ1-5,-,CASRGDQPQHF,TGTGCCAGCAGAGGAGATCAGCCCCAGCATTTT
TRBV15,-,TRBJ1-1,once,CATSAYTLGPTEAFF,TGTGCCACCAGCGCGTACACCCTGGGGCCGACTGAAGCTTTCTTT
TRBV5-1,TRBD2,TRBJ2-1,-,CASSPSGTSRSEQFF,TGCGCCAGCAGTCCATCCGGGACTAGTCGGAGTGAGCAGTTCTTC
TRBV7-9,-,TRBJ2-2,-,CASSWAAGQNTGELFF,TGTGCCAGCAGCTGGGCAGCGGGACAGAACACCGGGGAGCTGTTTTTT
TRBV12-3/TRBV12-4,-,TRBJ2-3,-,CASKRTDTQYF,TGTGCCAGCAAGAGGACAGATACGCAGTATTTT
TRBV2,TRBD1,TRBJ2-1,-,CASSGTGSYNEQFF,TGTGCCAGCAGTGGGACAGGCTCCTACAATGAGCAGTTCTTC
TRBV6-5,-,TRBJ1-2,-,CASRDSVNYGYTF,TGTGCCAGCAGAGACAGCGTTAACTATGGCTACACCTTC
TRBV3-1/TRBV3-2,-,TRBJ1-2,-,CASSQAREGGGYTF,TGTGCCAGCAGCCAAGCCAGGGAGGGAGGTGGCTACACCTTC
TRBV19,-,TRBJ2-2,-,CASSDRLNSLTGELFF,TGTGCCAGTAGCGATAGACTAAATTCATTGACCGGGGAGCTGTTTTTT
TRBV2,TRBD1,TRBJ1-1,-,CASSRRTGRTEAFF,TGTGCCAGCAGTCGACGGACAGGGAGGACTGAAGCTTTCTTT
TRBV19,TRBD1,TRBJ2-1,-,CASSTDRVLSYNEQFF,TGTGCCAGTAGTACAGACAGGGTATTATCATACAATGAGCAGTTCTTC
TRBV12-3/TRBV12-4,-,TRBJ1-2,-,CASSRQVDYGYTF,TGTGCCAGCTCACGACAGGTCGACTATGGCTACACCTTC
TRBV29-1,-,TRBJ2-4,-,CSVERGTGKNIQYF,TGCAGCGTTGAACGGGGGACGGGGAAAAACATTCAGTACTTC
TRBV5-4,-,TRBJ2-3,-,CASSLERGSTDTQYF,TGTGCCAGCAGCTTGGAAAGGGGTAGCACAGATACGCAGTATTTT
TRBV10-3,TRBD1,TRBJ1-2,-,CAISGDSYGYTF,TGTGCCATCAGTGGGGACAGCTATGGCTACACCTTC
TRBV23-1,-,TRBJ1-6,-,CASSHSTHNSPLHF,TGCGCCAGCAGTCATAGCACACATAATTCACCCCTCCACTTT
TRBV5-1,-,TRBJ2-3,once,CASSLGRGQDTQYF,TGCGCCAGCAGCTTAGGCAGGGGCCAGGATACGCAGTATTTT
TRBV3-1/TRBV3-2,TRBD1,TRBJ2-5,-,CASSPDRGKGTQYF,TGTGCCAGCAGCCCGGACAGGGGGAAGGGGACCCAGTACTTC
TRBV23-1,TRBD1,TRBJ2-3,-,CASGKTGVSTDTQYF,TGCGCCAGCGGTAAAACAGGGGTAAGCACAGATACGCAGTATTTT
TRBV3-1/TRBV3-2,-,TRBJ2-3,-,CASSQPGYTSTDTQYF,TGTGCCAGCAGCCAGCCGGGATATACTAGCACAGATACGCAGTATTTT
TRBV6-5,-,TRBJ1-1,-,CASSYSEGGVKAFF,TGTGCCAGCAGTTACTCCGAAGGTGGAGTGAAAGCTTTCTTT
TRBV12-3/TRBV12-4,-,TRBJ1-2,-,CASSGQNSYGYTF,TGTGCCAGCAGTGGACAGAACTCCTATGGCTACACCTTC
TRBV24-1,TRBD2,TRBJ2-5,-,CATSDPRLAGGEETQYF,TGTGCCACCAGTGACCCCCGACTAGCGGGGGGGGAAGAGACCCAGTACTTC
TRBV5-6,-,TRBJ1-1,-,CASGQQGHEAFF,TGTGCCAGCGGTCAACAGGGCCATGAAGCTTTCTTT
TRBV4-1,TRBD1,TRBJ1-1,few,CASSQDGYGTGDTEAFF,TGCGCCAGCAGCCAAGATGGGTACGGGACAGGGGACACTGAAGCTTTCTTT
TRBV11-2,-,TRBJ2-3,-,CASSLSPLVGTDTQYF,TGTGCCAGCAGCTTATCCCCCCTAGTTGGGACAGATACGCAGTATTTT
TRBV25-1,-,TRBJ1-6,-,CASMGQGLSPLHF,TGTGCCAGCATGGGGCAGGGGCTATCACCCCTCCACTTT